This T cell receptor beta chain was documented in a study of post-analysis software for immune sequencing data. Background on the study: The courses of disease that were included comprised relapsing-remitting, secondary progressive and progressive-relapsing multiple sclerosis. Whole-study findings and limits: There was significantly lower normalized Chao1 diversity in multiple sclerosis patients than in controls. A handful of TRBV segments appeared more often in patients than in controls, and TRBV5-6, TRBV5-1 and TRBV20-1 were among these.

Built from TCR beta cDNA, the libraries had unique molecular identifiers in them. TCRdb redid the calling of the PCR reads with MiXCR, one entry per CDR3 protein. The sample comprises some 700,000 distinct CDR3 sequences, roughly three fifths of which are singletons, and about 11% rests with the top ten. For this clonotype: Its antigen is still unknown.

V lost 2 bases to trimming and J lost 9 bases, with 17 bases between them. CDR1 and CDR2 from the germline V gene are SGHTA and FQGNSA. This CDR3 region has 15 residues. The sequencing sample was made of blood. The chain combines TRBV7-2 with TRBJ2-1; D ambiguous. This TCR was sampled from a girl aged 2 to 10 with multiple sclerosis. The CDR3 DNA is TGTGCCAGCAGCTTAAGCCCAACCGGCCACGGTGAGCAGTTCTTC. It is translated as CASSLSPTGHGEQFF.